Listed below are T cell receptor beta chains from one sample, sequenced in a study of cytomegalovirus exposure and HLA in healthy donors. Repertoires were generated with immunoSEQ multiplex PCR, while TCRdb's copy carries only in-frame clones and drops some. The sample carries tens of thousands of clones, around three quarters recorded once. Input material: PBMCs. These receptors came from a male donor in good health and CMV-seropositive. CDR3s include the opening cysteine and the closing phenylalanine or tryptophan. D genes are given only for firm matches. Some rows mark clone size as missing; the rest say once, few, many or name a class of expanded clone.

d_gene	abundance	v_gene	j_gene	CDR3nt	CDR3aa
-	-	TRBV15	TRBJ2-3	TGTGCCACCAGCAGAGATCCGGGGAGCTTCACAGATACGCAGTATTTT	CATSRDPGSFTDTQYF
-	-	TRBV7-2	TRBJ2-3	TGTGCCAGCAGCTGGGAGGGGGGTATCACAGATACGCAGTATTTT	CASSWEGGITDTQYF
TRBD1	few	TRBV11-1	TRBJ1-1	TGTGCCAGCAGCGCACCAGGGGGCAGGGCTGAAGCTTTCTTT	CASSAPGGRAEAFF
-	-	TRBV11-3	TRBJ2-2	TGTGCCAGCAGCCGGACCCTCGAGGGTTTCGGGGAGCTGTTTTTT	CASSRTLEGFGELFF
TRBD1	few	TRBV27	TRBJ2-3	TGTGCCAGCAGTCTGGGACAGTACACAGATACGCAGTATTTT	CASSLGQYTDTQYF
-	-	TRBV29-1	TRBJ2-2	TGCAGCGTTGAAAACGGGGGGGAGCTGTTTTTT	CSVENGGELFF
TRBD1	-	TRBV5-6	TRBJ1-2	TGTGCCAGCAGCCCGGGACAGTATGGCTACACCTTC	CASSPGQYGYTF
-	-	TRBV5-6	TRBJ1-4	TGTGCCAGCAGCTTGCTGGCAGCTAATGAAAAACTGTTTTTT	CASSLLAANEKLFF
-	-	TRBV18	TRBJ2-5	TGTGCCAGCTCACCGGAGAGCCAAGAGACCCAGTACTTC	CASSPESQETQYF
TRBD2	-	TRBV5-6	TRBJ2-7	TGTGCCAGCAGCTCCGGGGGAGGGGCCTACGAGCAGTACTTC	CASSSGGGAYEQYF
-	-	TRBV10-3	TRBJ2-4	TGTGCCATCAGTGAGTCGGAGACAAACATTCAGTACTTC	CAISESETNIQYF
-	-	TRBV4-1	TRBJ2-4	TGCGCCAGCAGCCAAGGGGGGGTTGTGGGAGCCAAAAACATTCAGTACTTC	CASSQGGVVGAKNIQYF
-	-	TRBV7-3	TRBJ2-6	TGTGCCAGCAGCCCGGCTGGGGCCAACGTCCTGACTTTC	CASSPAGANVLTF
-	few	TRBV23-1	TRBJ2-7	TGCGCCAGCAGTCAGCGGGGCCCGCGCGAGCAGTACTTC	CASSQRGPREQYF
TRBD2	-	TRBV7-3	TRBJ2-7	TGTGCCAGCAGCCCAGGGCCGGGACTAGCGGGGGGTTACGAGCAGTACTTC	CASSPGPGLAGGYEQYF
TRBD2	few	TRBV7-3	TRBJ2-1	TGTGCCAGCAGCGTACGGGGGGGCGGGGACAATGAGCAGTTCTTC	CASSVRGGGDNEQFF
TRBD2	-	TRBV7-8	TRBJ2-3	TGTGCCAGCAGCTTAGGGACTAGCGGGGGGACAGATACGCAGTATTTT	CASSLGTSGGTDTQYF
-	-	TRBV28	TRBJ2-5	TGTGCCAGCAAGGGGGGGCCAGAGACCCAGTACTTC	CASKGGPETQYF
-	-	TRBV14	TRBJ1-4	TGTGCCAGCAGCCAAGATGTGGGACCCAGGAGGGTCGAAAAACTGTTTTTT	CASSQDVGPRRVEKLFF
-	-	TRBV5-6	TRBJ1-3	TGTGCCAGCAGCTTCCTACAGGTCAACTCTGGAAACACCATATATTTT	CASSFLQVNSGNTIYF
TRBD1	-	TRBV7-8	TRBJ1-5	TGTGCCAGCAGCGACGACCCGGGGACAGATAGCAATCAGCCCCAGCATTTT	CASSDDPGTDSNQPQHF
-	-	TRBV27	TRBJ1-3	TGTGCCAGCAGTTTAAAGCAGGGGACAAACACCATATATTTT	CASSLKQGTNTIYF
TRBD2	-	TRBV6-1	TRBJ2-3	TGTGCCAGCAGGGGACTAGCGGGGGGGCCAGATACGCAGTATTTT	CASRGLAGGPDTQYF
TRBD1	-	TRBV6-5	TRBJ1-2	TGTGCCACCCATACACTGGGACAGGACTATGGCTACACCTTC	CATHTLGQDYGYTF